This TCR beta chain stems from a study of blood T cell repertoires in COVID-19. Across the whole study: The United States, Italy and Spain provided the acute and convalescent COVID-19 samples. Nucleic acid was either cDNA or gDNA, and it came from T cells, B-cell-depleted T cells, or PBMCs.

Germline CDR1 is SGHDN and CDR2 is FVKESK. This CDR3 contains 18 residues. The V gene end was trimmed by 0 bases and the J gene end by 2 bases; junction bases not matched to a gene: 11. Within 2 weeks before study entry, exposed participants met a COVID-19 case. Libraries were prepared by immunoSEQ multiplex PCR; TCRdb keeps only in-frame clonotypes and omits some of them. This repertoire shows roughly 430,000 clones, over 75% found once; its top ten account for approximately 1.5%. Material for sequencing was PBMCs or T cells enriched from blood (not recorded which). The TCR originated in a woman between 18 and 29 years old who had been exposed to COVID-19. The J gene is TRBJ1-2, the V gene TRBV14; 8 bases map to TRBD1. Here the CDR3 reads CASSQDKIGTGGNYGYTF. Written as DNA, the CDR3 is TGTGCCAGCAGCCAAGATAAAATAGGCACAGGGGGGAACTATGGCTACACCTTC.